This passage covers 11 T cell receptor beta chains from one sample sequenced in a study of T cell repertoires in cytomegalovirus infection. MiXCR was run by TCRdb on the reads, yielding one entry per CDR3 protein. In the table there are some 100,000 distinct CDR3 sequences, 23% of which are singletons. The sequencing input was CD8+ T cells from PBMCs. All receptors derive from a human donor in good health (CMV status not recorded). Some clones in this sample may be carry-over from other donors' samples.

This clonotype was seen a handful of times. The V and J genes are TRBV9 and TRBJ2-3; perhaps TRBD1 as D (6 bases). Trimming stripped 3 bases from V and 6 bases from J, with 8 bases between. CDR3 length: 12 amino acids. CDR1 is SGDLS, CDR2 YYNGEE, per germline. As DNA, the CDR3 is TGTGCCAGCAGCGACAGGGTCGATACGCAGTATTTT. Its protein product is CASSDRVDTQYF.

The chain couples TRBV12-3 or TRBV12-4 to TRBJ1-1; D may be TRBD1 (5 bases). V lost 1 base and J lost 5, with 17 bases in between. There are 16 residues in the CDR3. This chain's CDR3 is CASSLGRGAGGTEAFF. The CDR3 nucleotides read TGTGCCAGCAGTTTAGGAAGGGGTGCGGGAGGTACTGAAGCTTTCTTT.

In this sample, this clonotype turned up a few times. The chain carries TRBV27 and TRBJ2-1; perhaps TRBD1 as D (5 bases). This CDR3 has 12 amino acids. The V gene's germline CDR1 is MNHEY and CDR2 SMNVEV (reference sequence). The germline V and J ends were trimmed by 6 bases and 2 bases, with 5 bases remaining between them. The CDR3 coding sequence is TGTGCCAGCAGGGGGCCCTACAATGAGCAGTTCTTC. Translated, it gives CASRGPYNEQFF.

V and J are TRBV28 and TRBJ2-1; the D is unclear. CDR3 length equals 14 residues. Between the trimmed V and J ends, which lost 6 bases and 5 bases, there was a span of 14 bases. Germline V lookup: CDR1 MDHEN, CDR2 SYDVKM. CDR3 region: CASSPGSWDNEQFF. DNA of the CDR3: TGTGCCAGCAGCCCCGGGTCCTGGGACAATGAGCAGTTCTTC.

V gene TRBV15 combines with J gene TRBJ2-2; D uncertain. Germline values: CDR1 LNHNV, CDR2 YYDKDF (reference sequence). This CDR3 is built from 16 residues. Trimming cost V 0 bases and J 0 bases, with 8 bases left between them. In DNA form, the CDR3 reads TGTGCCACCAGCAGAGATAGGCACCCGAACACCGGGGAGCTGTTTTTT. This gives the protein CATSRDRHPNTGELFF.

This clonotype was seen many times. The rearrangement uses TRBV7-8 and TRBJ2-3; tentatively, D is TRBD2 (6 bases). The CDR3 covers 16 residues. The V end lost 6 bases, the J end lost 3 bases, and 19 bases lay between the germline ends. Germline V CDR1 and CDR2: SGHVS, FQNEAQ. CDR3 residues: CASSSTEGLSTDTQYF. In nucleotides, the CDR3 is TGTGCCAGCAGTTCGACGGAGGGCCTTAGTACAGATACGCAGTATTTT.

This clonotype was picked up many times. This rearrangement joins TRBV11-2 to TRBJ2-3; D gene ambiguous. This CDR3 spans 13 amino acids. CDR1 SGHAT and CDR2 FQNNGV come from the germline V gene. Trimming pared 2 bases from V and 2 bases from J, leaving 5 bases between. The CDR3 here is CASSLILTDTQYF. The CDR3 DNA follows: TGTGCCAGCAGCTTAATACTCACAGATACGCAGTATTTT.

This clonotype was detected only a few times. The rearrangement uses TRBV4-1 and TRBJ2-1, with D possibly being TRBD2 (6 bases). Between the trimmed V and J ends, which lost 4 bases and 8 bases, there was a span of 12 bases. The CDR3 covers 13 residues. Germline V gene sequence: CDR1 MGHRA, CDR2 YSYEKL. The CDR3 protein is CASSPGRRDEQFF. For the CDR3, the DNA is TGCGCCAGCAGCCCCGGGAGACGGGATGAGCAGTTCTTC.

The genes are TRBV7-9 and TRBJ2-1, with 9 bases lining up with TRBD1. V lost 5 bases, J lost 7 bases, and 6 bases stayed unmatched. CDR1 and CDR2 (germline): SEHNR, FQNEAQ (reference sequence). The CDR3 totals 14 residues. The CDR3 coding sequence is TGTGCCAGCAGCCCCGCGGACAGGGGAAATGAGCAGTTCTTC. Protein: CASSPADRGNEQFF. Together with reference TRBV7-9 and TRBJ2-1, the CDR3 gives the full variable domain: DTGVSQNPRHKITKRGQNVTFRCDPISEHNRLYWYRQTLGQGPEFLTYFQNEAQLEKSRLLSDRFSAERPKGSFSTLEIQRTEQGDSAMYLCASSPADRGNEQFFGPGTRLTVL.

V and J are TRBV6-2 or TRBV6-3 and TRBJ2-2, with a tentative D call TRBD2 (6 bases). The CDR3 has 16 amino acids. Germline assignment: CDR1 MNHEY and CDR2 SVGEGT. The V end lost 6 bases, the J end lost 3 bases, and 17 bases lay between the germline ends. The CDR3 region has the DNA TGTGCCAGCAGCAACACGGGACTGGGGGACACCGGGGAGCTGTTTTTT. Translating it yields CASSNTGLGDTGELFF.

In DNA, the CDR3 is TGTGCCAGCAGCCCTTCGCGGGAGCAGTTCTTC. This translates into CASSPSREQFF. The rearrangement links TRBV6-2 or TRBV6-3 to TRBJ2-1; no firm D call. Germline values: CDR1 MNHEY, CDR2 SVGEGT. The CDR3 is 11 amino acids. Trimming removed 6 bases at V and 10 bases at J, with 10 bases between.